This T cell receptor beta chain was obtained from a study of OX40 agonist ivuxolimab in advanced cancers. The overall study: In this cohort, patients received ivuxolimab, an agonistic anti-OX40 (CD134) antibody.

Germline CDR1 LGHNA, CDR2 YSLEER. Losses at the gene ends were 4 bases for V and 1 base for J; bases not matched to a gene: 2. The CDR3 spans 14 residues. Generated by immunoSEQ multiplex PCR, the TCRdb table keeps only in-frame clones and is missing some. The sample records 50,000 to 70,000 clones, about 94% being singletons. Samples were taken at baseline and on day 1 of cycles 4 and 7. The sequence was obtained from an adult with an advanced solid tumor such as melanoma, head and neck, liver or kidney cancer. The chain uses TRBV4-3 and TRBJ1-1, with TRBD1 matching 8 bases. The sample was CD4+ or CD8+ T cells sorted from blood, taken in a trial of the OX40 agonist ivuxolimab. This CDR3 is CASSLGTGNTEAFF. CDR3 coding DNA: TGCGCCAGCAGCCTTGGGACAGGGAACACTGAAGCTTTCTTT.